A single sample is the source of the 21 T cell receptor beta chains below, sequenced in a study of identical twins. TCRdb analysed the 5' RACE reads with MiXCR anew, one entry per CDR3 protein. The sample includes about 570,000 distinct CDR3 sequences, 9.6% seen only once; the top ten take around 3%. A further study also used this sample, focusing on yellow fever vaccine responses in identical twins.

What was sequenced was PBMCs. These receptors all stem from a young woman in good health.

Only a few counts were recorded for this clonotype. V and J are TRBV20-1 and TRBJ1-1; D gene ambiguous. CDR3 length: 11 amino acids. Germline V lookup: CDR1 DFQATT, CDR2 SNEGSKA (reference sequence). V was pared by 2 bases and J by 4 bases, with 5 bases between. The CDR3 DNA reads TGCAGTGCTAGACACGGCACTGAAGCTTTCTTT. Translating it yields CSARHGTEAFF.

The table lists this clonotype with a few counts. This chain links TRBV20-1 with TRBJ2-1; D possibly corresponds to TRBD2 (5 bases). Looked up from germline, CDR1 is DFQATT and CDR2 is SNEGSKA (reference sequence). Trimming took 2 bases from V and 9 from J, leaving 8 bases between them. The CDR3 loop spans 11 amino acids. The CDR3 DNA sequence: TGCAGTGCTAGACTAGCCATTGAGCAGTTCTTC. Encoded protein: CSARLAIEQFF.

This clonotype was counted between two and nine times. The rearrangement uses TRBV6-2 or TRBV6-3 and TRBJ2-7; TRBD2 might be the D (5 bases). Germline V CDR1 and CDR2: MNHEY, SVGEGT. The V end lost 5 bases, the J end lost 3 bases, and 20 bases lay between the germline ends. CDR3 size: 16 residues. The DNA of the CDR3 is TGTGCCAGCAGTGGGGATCGGACTGTAACATTCTACGAGCAGTACTTC. Its protein product is CASSGDRTVTFYEQYF.

This clonotype was counted a few times. The chain has TRBV24-1 and TRBJ2-5; 7 positions match TRBD1. Germline CDR1 KGHDR, CDR2 SFDVKD. V trimming: 1 base; J trimming: 5 bases; junction bases outside the gene matches: 6. This CDR3 spans 15 amino acids. The CDR3 DNA sequence: TGTGCCACCAGTGATTTCGAGGGGGCGCGGGAGACCCAGTACTTC. Its translation is CATSDFEGARETQYF.

V and J are TRBV9 and TRBJ1-1; 8 nucleotides agree with TRBD1. With 3 bases clipped from V and 3 bases from J, the junction kept 7 bases outside the gene matches. CDR3 length: 15 amino acids. CDR1 is SGDLS and CDR2 is YYNGEE in the germline V gene. This CDR3 reads CASSAYPGQDTEAFF. The CDR3 region has the DNA TGTGCCAGCAGCGCGTATCCGGGACAGGACACTGAAGCTTTCTTT.

This clonotype has only a few counts. This chain joins TRBV6-2 or TRBV6-3 and TRBJ2-6; D is uncertain. Germline values: CDR1 MNHEY, CDR2 SVGEGT. The V end was cut by 7 bases, the J end by 0 bases, with 13 bases between. CDR3 size: 16 residues. This CDR3 is CASTASLRSGANVLTF. The CDR3 DNA reads TGTGCCAGCACTGCCAGCTTACGCTCTGGGGCCAACGTCCTGACTTTC.

This clonotype has just a few counts. The chain uses TRBV25-1 and TRBJ1-3, with D possibly TRBD1 on 6 matching bases. There are 16 residues in the CDR3. Trimming took off 3 bases at V and 1 base at J, with 13 bases between the two ends. Germline values: CDR1 MGHDK, CDR2 SYGVNS. The CDR3: CASSDLQGFSGNTIYF. CDR3 DNA: TGTGCCAGCAGTGATCTTCAGGGGTTTTCTGGAAACACCATATATTTT. The variable domain in full, with the rest retrieved from reference TRBV25-1 and TRBJ1-3, is EADIYQTPRYLVIGTGKKITLECSQTMGHDKMYWYQQDPGMELHLIHYSYGVNSTEKGDLSSESTVSRIRTEHFPLTLESARPSHTSQYLCASSDLQGFSGNTIYFGEGSWLTVV.

The sample holds a few counts of this clonotype. V gene TRBV27 combines with J gene TRBJ2-1, with no clear D. Germline lookup yields CDR1 MNHEY and CDR2 SMNVEV (reference sequence). With 8 bases removed from V and 9 bases from J, the gap between germline ends came to 14 bases. The CDR3 consists of 12 residues. The CDR3 sequence: CASGPSGREQFF. Here the CDR3 DNA reads TGTGCCAGCGGACCCTCTGGGCGTGAGCAGTTCTTC.

This clonotype was counted only a few times. The chain is built from TRBV7-3 and TRBJ2-1, with D possibly being TRBD1 (6 bases). The CDR3 covers 17 residues. The germline V gene encodes CDR1 SGHTA and CDR2 FQGTGA. V lost 5 bases, J lost 7 bases, and 24 bases lay in between. For the CDR3, the DNA is TGTGCCAGCAGCCCTGGACAGATGGGGGTTTTGGGGAATGAGCAGTTCTTC. It is translated as CASSPGQMGVLGNEQFF.

This clonotype was observed many times. The chain is built from TRBV6-2 or TRBV6-3 and TRBJ1-1; D unclear. Germline values: CDR1 MNHEY, CDR2 SVGEGT. Trimming pared 5 bases from V and 4 bases from J, leaving 14 bases between. The CDR3 runs to 14 residues. Here the CDR3 DNA reads TGTGCCAGCAGTCCGAATCGCGGTACCACTGAAGCTTTCTTT. This gives the protein CASSPNRGTTEAFF.

The rearrangement links TRBV7-9 to TRBJ2-5; 9 bases agree with TRBD1. CDR1 is SEHNR, CDR2 FQNEAQ, per germline (reference sequence). Losses at the gene ends were 5 bases for V and 3 bases for J; bases not matched to a gene: 7. This CDR3 is 15 amino acids long. CDR3 loop: CASSRGQGSKETQYF. Written as DNA, the CDR3 is TGTGCCAGCAGCCGCGGACAGGGGTCGAAAGAGACCCAGTACTTC. Supplemented by reference TRBV7-9 and TRBJ2-5, the full variable domain reads DTGVSQNPRHKITKRGQNVTFRCDPISEHNRLYWYRQTLGQGPEFLTYFQNEAQLEKSRLLSDRFSAERPKGSFSTLEIQRTEQGDSAMYLCASSRGQGSKETQYFGPGTRLLVL.

The V gene is TRBV2, the J gene TRBJ2-1; 7 nucleotides match TRBD1. The germline V gene encodes CDR1 SNHLY and CDR2 FYNNEI. Trimming cost V 2 bases and J 6 bases; bases outside gene matches: 4. The CDR3 length is 14 residues. This CDR3 is CASSESWDSNEQFF. Here the CDR3 DNA reads TGTGCCAGCAGTGAATCGTGGGACAGCAATGAGCAGTTCTTC.

In its sample, this clonotype was seen many times. The rearrangement links TRBV5-1 to TRBJ2-7, with 11 positions matching TRBD2. The V gene's germline CDR1 is SGHRS and CDR2 YFSETQ. The junction had 1 base not matched to a gene; V was cut back by 0 bases and J by 2 bases. The CDR3 is 15 amino acids. The CDR3 spells CASSLGLAGPYEQYF. CDR3 DNA: TGCGCCAGCAGCTTGGGACTAGCGGGACCCTACGAGCAGTACTTC.

This clonotype was observed a handful of times. This rearrangement joins TRBV20-1 to TRBJ2-5, with 7 bases fitting TRBD1. The trim removed 2 bases at V and 7 bases at J, leaving 10 bases unmatched. Per germline, CDR1 DFQATT and CDR2 SNEGSKA (reference sequence). CDR3 length equals 14 residues. The CDR3 loop is CSARSETGSGTQYF. DNA for the CDR3: TGCAGTGCTAGATCGGAGACAGGGTCGGGGACCCAGTACTTC.

This clonotype was seen many times. This rearrangement joins TRBV29-1 to TRBJ2-3, with D perhaps matching TRBD2 (7 bases). The CDR3 length is 14 residues. CDR1 and CDR2 (germline): SQVTM, ANQGSEA. The germline V and J ends were trimmed by 4 bases and 3 bases, with 14 bases remaining between them. The CDR3 protein is CSVVGRGGTDTQYF. The CDR3 DNA follows: TGCAGCGTTGTCGGCAGGGGAGGGACAGATACGCAGTATTTT.

This clonotype appeared a few times. The V and J genes are TRBV9 and TRBJ2-7, with D perhaps matching TRBD1 (6 bases). The germline gives CDR1 SGDLS, CDR2 YYNGEE. Trimming shortened V by 3 bases and J by 5 bases, and 15 bases separated the two germline ends. The CDR3 covers 14 residues. Written as DNA, the CDR3 is TGTGCCAGCAGCGGAGAACAGGGTACCAACGAGCAGTACTTC. Translated: CASSGEQGTNEQYF.

This clonotype was recorded at least ten times. CDR3 in DNA: TGCGCCAGCAGCCAAGTCCAGGCCGAATACGAGCAGTACTTC. This translates into CASSQVQAEYEQYF. The rearrangement joins TRBV4-1 to TRBJ2-7; D uncertain. The CDR3 has 14 amino acids. Germline V gene sequence: CDR1 MGHRA, CDR2 YSYEKL. The V end was cut by 1 base, the J end by 4 bases, with 11 bases between.

In this sample, this clonotype turned up a few times. V and J are TRBV4-2 and TRBJ1-2, with TRBD1 as a possible D gene (5 bases). Germline CDR1 reads LGHNA; CDR2 reads YNFKEQ. The CDR3 runs 14 residues. Trimming stripped 4 bases from V and 1 base from J, with 10 bases between. DNA of the CDR3: TGTGCCAGCAGCCGATCCGACAGTAACTATGGCTACACCTTC. Encoded protein: CASSRSDSNYGYTF.

The V and J genes are TRBV6-1 and TRBJ1-2; 8 positions match TRBD1. Trimming took 5 bases from V and 3 from J; bases not matched to a gene: 11. The CDR3 totals 16 residues. CDR1 is MNHNS and CDR2 is SASEGT in the germline V gene. This CDR3 is CASSSLTGGVDYGYTF. DNA for the CDR3: TGTGCCAGCAGTAGCCTAACAGGGGGAGTGGACTATGGCTACACCTTC.

This sequence joins TRBV7-3 and TRBJ2-2; D gene ambiguous. Looked up from germline, CDR1 is SGHTA and CDR2 is FQGTGA. The CDR3 totals 13 residues. Trimming stripped 2 bases from V and 6 bases from J, with 7 bases between. CDR3 amino acids: CASSLLSSGELFF. DNA of the CDR3: TGTGCCAGCAGCTTACTCTCTTCCGGGGAGCTGTTTTTT.

In this sample, this clonotype turned up many times. The rearrangement joins TRBV12-3 or TRBV12-4 to TRBJ2-1, with D unclear. V gave up 5 bases and J gave up 6 bases, with 5 bases separating them. This CDR3 region has 11 residues. The CDR3 loop reads CASSTGNEQFF. The DNA of the CDR3 is TGTGCCAGCAGTACGGGCAATGAGCAGTTCTTC.